Below, 2 T cell receptor beta chains from the same sample are listed, as sequenced in a study of CD8 T cells in Susac syndrome. With random hexamers, reverse transcription was performed on about 0.5 to 1 ug of RNA. MiXCR was run by TCRdb on the immunoSEQ multiplex PCR reads, yielding one entry per CDR3 protein. Of fewer than 140,000 distinct CDR3 sequences in the sample, approximately 93% are singletons; the top ten hold 0.41%. Sequencing used CD8+ T cells from PBMCs. These receptors originate from a human donor with Susac syndrome.

The CDR3 DNA reads TGTGCCAGCCCAACCGGGACAGGGCCTAACTATGGCTACACCTTC. Translation: CASPTGTGPNYGYTF. The rearrangement links TRBV7-2 to TRBJ1-2; 9 bases are shared with TRBD1. Germline V gives CDR1 SGHTA, CDR2 FQGNSA. The V segment lost 8 bases and the J segment 0 bases; nucleotides outside the gene matches: 7. The CDR3 has 15 residues.

This chain links TRBV29-1 with TRBJ2-3, with D possibly being TRBD2 (5 bases). The ends were cut back, 3 bases at V and 6 bases at J, with 10 bases in the middle. The CDR3 contains 12 residues. Per germline, CDR1 SQVTM and CDR2 ANQGSEA. CDR3 amino acids: CSVEKEADTQYF. In DNA form, the CDR3 reads TGCAGCGTTGAGAAGGAGGCGGATACGCAGTATTTT.